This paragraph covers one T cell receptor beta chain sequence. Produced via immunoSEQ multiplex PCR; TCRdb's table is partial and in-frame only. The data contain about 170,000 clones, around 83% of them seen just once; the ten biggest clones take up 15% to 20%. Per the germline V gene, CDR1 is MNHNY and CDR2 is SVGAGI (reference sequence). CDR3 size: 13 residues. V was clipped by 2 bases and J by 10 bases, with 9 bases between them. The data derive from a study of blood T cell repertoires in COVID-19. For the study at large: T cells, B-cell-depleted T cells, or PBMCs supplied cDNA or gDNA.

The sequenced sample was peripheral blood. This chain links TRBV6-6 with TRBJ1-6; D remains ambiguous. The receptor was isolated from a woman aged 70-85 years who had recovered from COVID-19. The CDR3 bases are TGTGCCAGCAGTTACCTGACTTCGTCACCCCTCCACTTT. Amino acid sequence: CASSYLTSSPLHF.